The source of this T cell receptor (beta chain) is a study of CD8+ T cells in alopecia areata. Germline assignment: CDR1 SGHNT and CDR2 YYREEE (reference sequence). This CDR3 is 15 amino acids long. Trimming removed 2 bases from V and 3 bases from J; junction bases left unmatched: 4. This sample's treatment: oral pan-JAK inhibitor, 5-10 mg twice daily. In the case of this clone: Its antigen is as yet unknown.

Study-wide results and limits: Tofacitinib delivered significant drops in scalp clonality and in expanded CD8+ clones among the top 100.

RNA extraction and reverse transcription yielded cDNA as sequencing template. TCRdb keeps only in-frame clones here, not all; method: immunoSEQ multiplex PCR. The data show some 200,000 clones, with roughly 64% seen just once and approximately 5.1% held by the top ten. This sequence originates from a human donor with alopecia areata. The rearrangement joins TRBV5-4 to TRBJ2-7; 11 nucleotides align to TRBD2. Sequencing used CD4+ T cells sorted from blood, obtained at week 24, from a patient treated with tofacitinib. The CDR3 is CASSLAGTSGYEQYF. CDR3 in DNA: TGTGCCAGCAGCTTAGCCGGGACTAGCGGCTACGAGCAGTACTTC.